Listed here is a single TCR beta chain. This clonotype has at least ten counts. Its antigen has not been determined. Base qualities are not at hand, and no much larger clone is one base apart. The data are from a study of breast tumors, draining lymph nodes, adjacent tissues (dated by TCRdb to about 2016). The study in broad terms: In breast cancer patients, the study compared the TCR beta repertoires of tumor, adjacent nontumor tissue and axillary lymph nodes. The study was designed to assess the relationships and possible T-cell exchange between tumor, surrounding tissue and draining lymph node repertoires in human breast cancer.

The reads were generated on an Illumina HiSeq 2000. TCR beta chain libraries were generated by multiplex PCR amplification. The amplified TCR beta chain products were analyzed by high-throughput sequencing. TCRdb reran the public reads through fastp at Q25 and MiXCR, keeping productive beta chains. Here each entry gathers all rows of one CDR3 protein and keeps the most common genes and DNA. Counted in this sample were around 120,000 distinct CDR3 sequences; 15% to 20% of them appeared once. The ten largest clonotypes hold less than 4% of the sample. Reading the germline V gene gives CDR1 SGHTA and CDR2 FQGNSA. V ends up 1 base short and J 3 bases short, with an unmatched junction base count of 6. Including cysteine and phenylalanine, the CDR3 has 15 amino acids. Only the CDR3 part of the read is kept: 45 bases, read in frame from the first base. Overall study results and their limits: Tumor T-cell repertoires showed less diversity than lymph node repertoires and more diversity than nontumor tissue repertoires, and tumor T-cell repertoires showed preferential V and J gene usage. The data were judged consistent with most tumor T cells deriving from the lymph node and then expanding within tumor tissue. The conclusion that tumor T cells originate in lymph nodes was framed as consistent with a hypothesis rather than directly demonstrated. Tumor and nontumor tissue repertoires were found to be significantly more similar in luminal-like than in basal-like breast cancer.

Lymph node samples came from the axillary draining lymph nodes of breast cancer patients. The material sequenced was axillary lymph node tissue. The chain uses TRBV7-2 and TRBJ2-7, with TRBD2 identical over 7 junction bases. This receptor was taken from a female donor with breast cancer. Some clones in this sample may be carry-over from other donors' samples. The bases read TGTGCCAGCAGCTTAGTCTTAGGGGAGGGCTACGAGCAGTACTTC. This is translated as CASSLVLGEGYEQYF.